Presented here are 19 T cell receptor beta chains from one specimen sequenced in a study of spatial heterogeneity in lung cancer. General study results and limits: Mutation counts in tumors were tracked by counts of expanded intratumoral alpha and beta TCRs.

Time point specified: sample taken at primary tumor resection. TCRdb reanalysed the 5' RACE reads using MiXCR and keeps one entry per CDR3 protein. This sample has 12,000 to 15,000 distinct CDR3 sequences, with about 4.5% found just once. These receptors' antigens are unknown. The input for sequencing was lung tumor tissue, taken at surgery. Source of these receptors: a female donor with early-stage non-small cell lung cancer.

This clonotype was detected ten times or more. Found in a library prepared for alpha chains, this beta chain is an off-target read, and its abundance has little meaning. J is TRBJ2-2 and V is TRBV3-1; 9 bases are shared with TRBD1. Germline V gives CDR1 LGHDT, CDR2 YNNKEL (reference sequence). The CDR3 is 15 amino acids. Trimming took 7 bases from V and 1 from J; bases not matched to a gene: 4. DNA of the CDR3: TGTGCCAGCAACCACAGGGGGCTGAACACCGGGGAGCTGTTTTTT. Its translation: CASNHRGLNTGELFF.

Comment on this clonotype: This beta chain is an off-target read within a library intended for alpha chains, so its frequency means little. The rearrangement links TRBV5-4 to TRBJ2-2; D is unresolved. From germline, CDR1 is SGHNT and CDR2 YYREEE (reference sequence). CDR3 length: 14 amino acids. V lost 1 base and J 3 bases, leaving 7 bases between the germline ends. The CDR3 loop is CASSLTGDTGELFF. CDR3 DNA: TGTGCCAGCAGCTTGACCGGTGACACCGGGGAGCTGTTTTTT.

This clonotype was recorded at least ten times. For a library built for alpha chains, this beta chain is a stray read; little rests on its size. The rearrangement joins TRBV20-1 to TRBJ2-3; D perhaps matches TRBD2 (7 bases). Germline CDR1 is DFQATT and CDR2 is SNEGSKA (reference sequence). The ends were cut back, 5 bases at V and 1 base at J, with 10 bases in the middle. This CDR3 region has 13 residues. The CDR3 sequence: CSAGGAGTDTQYF. The CDR3 nucleotides read TGCAGTGCTGGGGGGGCGGGCACAGATACGCAGTATTTT.

In its sample, this clonotype was seen a few times. Since the library was made to target alpha chains, this beta chain is a stray read and its abundance is not meaningful. V usage is TRBV18 and J usage is TRBJ1-5; D remains ambiguous. The length of the CDR3 is 16 residues. V was trimmed by 3 bases and J by 2 bases, leaving 14 bases between them. The germline gives CDR1 KGHSH, CDR2 LQKENI. The CDR3 sequence is CASSPGAPGGNQPQHF. CDR3 bases: TGTGCCAGCTCACCGGGCGCCCCCGGGGGCAATCAGCCCCAGCATTTT. Looking up the rest from reference TRBV18 and TRBJ1-5 gives the full variable domain: NAGVMQNPRHLVRRRGQEARLRCSPMKGHSHVYWYRQLPEEGLKFMVYLQKENIIDESGMPKERFSAEFPKEGPSILRIQQVVRGDSAAYFCASSPGAPGGNQPQHFGDGTRLSIL.

At least ten counts were recorded for this clonotype. With the library built for alpha chains, this beta chain is off target and its frequency is not meaningful. The rearrangement links TRBV15 to TRBJ2-5; D is perhaps TRBD1 (5 bases). The V gene lost 0 bases and the J gene lost 0 bases, with 11 bases spanning the gap. The CDR3 spans 16 residues. The germline V gene encodes CDR1 LNHNV and CDR2 YYDKDF (reference sequence). In DNA form, the CDR3 reads TGTGCCACCAGCAGAGATCCTGGACATCACCAAGAGACCCAGTACTTC. Protein: CATSRDPGHHQETQYF.

This clonotype is termed medium-sized. Found in a library prepared for alpha chains, this beta chain is an off-target read, and its abundance has little meaning. The chain couples TRBV7-2 to TRBJ2-1; D is perhaps TRBD2 (5 bases). This CDR3 is 12 amino acids long. CDR1 SGHTA and CDR2 FQGNSA come from the germline V gene. Between the trimmed V and J ends, which lost 4 bases and 7 bases, there was a span of 8 bases. CDR3 in amino acids: CASSSLANEQFF. The CDR3 DNA sequence: TGTGCCAGCAGCTCCCTAGCAAATGAGCAGTTCTTC.

There are many counts of this clonotype. Being off target in a library aimed at alpha chains, this beta chain has a size of little meaning. Here the CDR3 reads CASSSGRGMNTEAFF. The CDR3 DNA reads as TGTGCCAGCAGCTCTGGGAGGGGCATGAACACTGAAGCTTTCTTT. The chain has TRBV5-5 and TRBJ1-1, with D tentatively TRBD1 (5 bases). CDR3 length equals 15 residues. V lost 3 bases and J lost 0, with 12 bases in between. Germline CDR1 SGHKS, CDR2 YYEKEE (reference sequence).

In this sample, this clonotype turned up a few times. The library was prepared for alpha chains; this beta chain is a stray read, so its frequency means little. The rearrangement uses TRBV28 and TRBJ2-3; D possibly corresponds to TRBD2 (5 bases). Trimming cost V 5 bases and J 0 bases, with 6 bases left between them. This CDR3 has 13 amino acids. Germline V CDR1 and CDR2: MDHEN, SYDVKM. CDR3 sequence: CASSPGSTDTQYF. In nucleotides, the CDR3 is TGTGCCAGCAGTCCGGGGAGCACAGATACGCAGTATTTT.

At least ten counts were recorded for this clonotype. The library was prepared for alpha chains; this beta chain is a stray read, so its frequency means little. The chain combines TRBV6-4 with TRBJ2-2; D is ambiguous. Germline V lookup: CDR1 MRHNA, CDR2 SNTAGT. V shed 3 bases and J shed 4 bases, with 6 bases lying between them. This CDR3 region has 13 residues. The CDR3 DNA is TGTGCCAGCAGTGAGGTCGGCACCGGGGAGCTGTTTTTT. This codes for CASSEVGTGELFF.

This clonotype was counted only a few times. A library made for alpha chains picked up this beta chain off target, so its size means little. This chain links TRBV3-2 with TRBJ1-5; TRBD1 is the table's D call, not checked against the DNA. TRBV3-2 is a documented pseudogene. This CDR3 is 15 amino acids long. CDR3 coding DNA: TGTGCCAGCAGCCAAGAGCAGGGAAGGGATCAGCCCCAGCATTTT. As protein: CASSQEQGRDQPQHF.

Ten or more counts support this clonotype. Since it is a stray read in a library aimed at alpha chains, this beta chain has a size that is not meaningful. This sequence joins TRBV18 and TRBJ1-5, with 11 bases identical to TRBD1. Looked up from germline, CDR1 is KGHSH and CDR2 is LQKENI. V shed 3 bases, J shed 0 bases, and the junction held 1 base outside the gene matches. The CDR3 sequence is 16 residues long. The CDR3 reads CASSPGTGGSNQPQHF. CDR3 sequence (DNA): TGTGCCAGCTCACCGGGGACAGGGGGTAGCAATCAGCCCCAGCATTTT.

The table lists this clonotype with many counts. This beta chain is a stray sequence in a library constructed for alpha chains; its clone size is not meaningful. The chain employs TRBV23-1 and TRBJ2-5, with D perhaps assigned TRBD1 or TRBD2 (6 bases each). TRBV23-1 is noted as an ORF with a role that remains uncertain. Trimming removed 0 bases at V and 5 bases at J, with 10 bases between. CDR3 length: 14 amino acids. In nucleotides, the CDR3 is TGCGCCAGCAGTCAATCGCAGGGGAGGGAGACCCAGTACTTC. Protein sequence: CASSQSQGRETQYF.

This clonotype was detected many times. The library was designed around alpha chains, so this beta chain is a stray read whose abundance carries little weight. The chain links TRBV3-1 to TRBJ1-2; TRBD1 is a possible D gene (5 bases). CDR3 length: 13 amino acids. Germline CDR1 reads LGHDT; CDR2 reads YNNKEL (reference sequence). Between the trimmed V and J ends, which lost 3 bases and 8 bases, there was a span of 13 bases. In DNA, the CDR3 is TGTGCCAGCAGCCAGCGGGGGAGTCAAGGCTACACCTTC. This codes for CASSQRGSQGYTF. The full variable domain, its missing parts supplied by reference TRBV3-1 and TRBJ1-2, is DTAVSQTPKYLVTQMGNDKSIKCEQNLGHDTMYWYKQDSKKFLKIMFSYNNKELIINETVPNRFSPKSPDKAHLNLHINSLELGDSAVYFCASSQRGSQGYTFGSGTRLTVV.

A word on this clonotype: Being off target in a library aimed at alpha chains, this beta chain has a size of little meaning. The rearrangement joins TRBV6-5 to TRBJ2-3; D possibly corresponds to TRBD2 (5 bases). Germline loops: CDR1 MNHEY, CDR2 SVGAGI. Trimming shortened V by 0 bases and J by 0 bases, and 10 bases separated the two germline ends. The CDR3 has 16 residues. The CDR3 coding sequence is TGTGCCAGCAGTTACTCGCGGACTCTTAGCACAGATACGCAGTATTTT. This gives the protein CASSYSRTLSTDTQYF.

This clonotype was found many times. In a library made to pick up alpha chains, this beta chain is a stray read with a size that means little. J is TRBJ1-2 and V is TRBV4-3, with 11 bases aligning to TRBD1. Germline assignment: CDR1 LGHNA and CDR2 YSLEER. With 3 bases clipped from V and 7 bases from J, the junction kept 7 bases outside the gene matches. The CDR3 is made up of 15 amino acids. CDR3 DNA sequence: TGCGCCAGCAGCCAGGGGACAGGGGGTGTACGTGGCTACACCTTC. Its protein product is CASSQGTGGVRGYTF.

This clonotype was counted only a few times. Within a library made for alpha chains, this beta chain is off target, and its count is uninformative. The J gene is TRBJ2-1, the V gene TRBV18, with TRBD1 matching 10 bases. The CDR3 has 15 residues. The V gene end was trimmed by 6 bases and the J gene end by 5 bases; junction bases not matched to a gene: 7. Germline CDR1 KGHSH, CDR2 LQKENI. The CDR3: CASSPGTGANNEQFF. The CDR3 DNA reads as TGTGCCAGCTCTCCCGGGACAGGGGCAAACAATGAGCAGTTCTTC.

The sample holds many counts of this clonotype. In a library made to pick up alpha chains, this beta chain is a stray read with a size that means little. The rearrangement uses TRBV5-1 and TRBJ2-2; D is undetermined. V was cut by 2 bases and J by 8 bases, with 16 bases left in between. Germline CDR1 SGHRS, CDR2 YFSETQ. There are 15 residues in the CDR3. In DNA, the CDR3 is TGCGCCAGCAGCTTTGACCCCTCCTCACTGGGGGAGCTGTTTTTT. This codes for CASSFDPSSLGELFF.

This clonotype was observed at least ten times. This beta chain lies outside the target of a library built for alpha chains; its clone size means little. This chain uses TRBV15 with TRBJ2-6; D is tentatively TRBD1 or TRBD2 (5 bases each). Germline lookup yields CDR1 LNHNV and CDR2 YYDKDF (reference sequence). This CDR3 is built from 17 residues. The germline V and J ends were trimmed by 4 bases and 1 base, with 14 bases remaining between them. The CDR3: CATSKGTEVSGANVLTF. Written as DNA, the CDR3 is TGTGCCACCAGCAAGGGGACCGAGGTGTCTGGGGCCAACGTCCTGACTTTC.

For this clonotype: This beta chain came through as a stray read in a library set up for alpha chains, and its size says little. The CDR3 nucleotides read TGTGCCAGCAGCCGGGGCGGGGAGACCCAGTACTTC. Its translation: CASSRGGETQYF. This sequence joins TRBV14 and TRBJ2-5, with D perhaps being TRBD1 or TRBD2 (5 bases each). CDR1 is SGHDN, CDR2 FVKESK, per germline. CDR3 size: 12 residues. With 4 bases removed from V and 5 bases from J, the gap between germline ends came to 8 bases.